This T cell receptor beta chain is from a study of T cell responses to AZD1222 COVID-19 vaccine. This CDR3 comprises 14 residues. V was shortened by 4 bases and J by 1 base, with 8 bases between the two germline ends. Germline lookup yields CDR1 SGHRS and CDR2 YFSETQ. Assay used: immunoSEQ multiplex PCR; TCRdb lists only in-frame clones, some missing. This table has 70,000 to 85,000 clones, about four fifths appearing once. Study-wide results and limits: There were mostly white British donors and more females than males, and clonal diversity was possibly underestimated. AZD1222 recipients seropositive at baseline numbered only six or seven.

Concerning this clone itself: Its antigen is still unknown.

The specimen comprised peripheral blood, sampled 28 days after the second AZD1222 dose. The chain employs TRBV5-1 and TRBJ2-2; possible D gene TRBD1, 5 bases. This TCR derives from an adult who received the AZD1222 COVID-19 vaccine. CDR3 amino acids: CASSPQGNTGELFF. The CDR3 coding sequence is TGCGCCAGCAGCCCTCAGGGGAACACCGGGGAGCTGTTTTTT.